The rows below give T cell receptor beta chains drawn from one sample of a study of CD8 T cells in ankylosing spondylitis. TCRdb passed the 5' RACE reads through MiXCR, listing each CDR3 protein once. This sample has around 320,000 distinct CDR3 sequences, with around 20% found just once. The sequenced sample was blood, either unsorted or a sorted T cell fraction (not recorded which). The receptors shown here come from a female donor with ankylosing spondylitis or in good health (not recorded which). CDR3s include the opening cysteine and the closing phenylalanine or tryptophan.

J gene | V gene | CDR3 protein
TRBJ2-1 | TRBV4-2 | CASSQVLIHEQFF
TRBJ2-5 | TRBV20-1 | CSATANQETQYF
TRBJ2-2 | TRBV10-3 | CAIRTRDSANTGELFF
TRBJ2-3 | TRBV19 | CASSEDPGTDTQYF
TRBJ2-1 | TRBV6-1 | CASSEQYVSYNEQFF
TRBJ2-5 | TRBV5-1 | CASSYEVRAQETQYF
TRBJ2-1 | TRBV4-2 | CASSQGTSDTYNEQFF
TRBJ1-6 | TRBV12-3/TRBV12-4 | CASSLKSPLHF
TRBJ2-1 | TRBV15 | CATSRRVSVTYNEQFF
TRBJ2-5 | TRBV30 | CAFTPQQETQYF
TRBJ2-3 | TRBV5-1 | CASNPGGRTDTQYF
TRBJ1-2 | TRBV20-1 | CSAFLADRIHGYTF
TRBJ2-3 | TRBV20-1 | CSARGSRAQGGTDTQYF
TRBJ2-2 | TRBV5-1 | CASSFRLAQTGELFF
TRBJ1-2 | TRBV5-1 | CASSEGPRANYGYTF
TRBJ1-2 | TRBV5-1 | CASSAKQGLGYTF
TRBJ2-7 | TRBV25-1 | CASSELTGNTYEQYF
TRBJ1-1 | TRBV18 | CASSPTTDPETEAFF
TRBJ1-1 | TRBV6-5 | CASVGNTEAFF
TRBJ2-2 | TRBV6-5 | CASSYSRTSGRFGTGELFF
TRBJ2-7 | TRBV7-2 | CASSLTSGSYEQYF